The T cell receptor beta chain under discussion was sequenced for a study of Graves' ophthalmopathy and Graves' hyperthyroidism. Study observations and caveats: The model reached roughly 71% sensitivity and about 72% specificity for predicting ophthalmopathy progression.

Turning to this clonotype: Antigen unknown. Being one base from a much bigger clone, this may be a read error. The conserved phenylalanine or tryptophan is not found at the CDR3 terminus, so this likely reflects a read error.

The authors amplified TCR beta CDR3 regions from RNA transcripts. RT-PCR with HTBI primers came first, then second-round multiplex PCR. TCRdb reprocessed the multiplex PCR reads via MiXCR and lists one record per CDR3 protein. In the table there are around 1.1 million distinct CDR3 sequences, about two fifths of which are singletons. Germline assignment: CDR1 SGHVS and CDR2 FQNEAQ. This CDR3 has 13 amino acids. V shed 4 bases, J shed 7 bases, and the junction held 6 bases outside the gene matches. The sequence was collected from an adult man with Graves' hyperthyroidism. The chain links TRBV7-8 to TRBJ2-7, with 8 bases that match TRBD1. The sequencing sample was made of peripheral blood or thyroid tissue (not recorded which). CDR3 sequence reads: CASSYQGAREQYL. The CDR3 nucleotides read TGTGCCAGCAGCTATCAGGGGGCGAGGGAGCAGTACCTC.